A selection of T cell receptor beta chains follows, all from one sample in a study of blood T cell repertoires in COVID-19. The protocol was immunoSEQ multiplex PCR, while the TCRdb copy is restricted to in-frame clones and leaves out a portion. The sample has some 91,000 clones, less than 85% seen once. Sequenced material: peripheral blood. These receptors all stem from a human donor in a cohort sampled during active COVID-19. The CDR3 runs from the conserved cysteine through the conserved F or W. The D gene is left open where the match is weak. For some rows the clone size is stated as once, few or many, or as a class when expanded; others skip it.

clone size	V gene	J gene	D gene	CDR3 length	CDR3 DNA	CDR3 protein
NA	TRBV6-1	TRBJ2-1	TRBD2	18	TGTGCCAGCAGTGACTACCATGGGGGGGGAAGCTCCTACAATGAGCAGTTCTTC	CASSDYHGGGSSYNEQFF
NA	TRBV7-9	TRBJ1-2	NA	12	TGTGCCAGCAGCTCGGGACTTTATGGCTACACCTTC	CASSSGLYGYTF
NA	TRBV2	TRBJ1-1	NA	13	TGTGCCAGCAGTTCAGGGTCTGGCACTGAAGCTTTCTTT	CASSSGSGTEAFF
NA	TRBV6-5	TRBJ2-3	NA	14	TGTGCCAGCACGACTAGTTATAGCACAGATACGCAGTATTTT	CASTTSYSTDTQYF
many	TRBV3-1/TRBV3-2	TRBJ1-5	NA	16	TGTGCCAGCAGCCAAGGGCTGGGACAAAGGAATCAGCCCCAGCATTTT	CASSQGLGQRNQPQHF
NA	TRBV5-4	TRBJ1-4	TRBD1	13	TGTGCCAGCAGCAGGGACAGTAATGAAAAACTGTTTTTT	CASSRDSNEKLFF
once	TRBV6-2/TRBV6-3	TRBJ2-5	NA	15	TGTGCCAGCAGTTACCGGAGGCCAGCCCAAGAGACCCAGTACTTC	CASSYRRPAQETQYF
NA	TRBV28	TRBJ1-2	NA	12	TGTGCCAGCGGCGGTTCCGCTTATGGCTACACCTTC	CASGGSAYGYTF
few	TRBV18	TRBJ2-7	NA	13	TGTGCCAGCTCACTTGAGCTAGCCTACGAGCAGTACTTC	CASSLELAYEQYF
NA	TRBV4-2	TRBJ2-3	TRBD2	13	TGTGCCAGCAGCCGGGAATTAGCGGGTGCGCAGTATTTT	CASSRELAGAQYF
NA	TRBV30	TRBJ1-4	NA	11	TGTGCCTGGAGTGTACTTGAAAAACTGTTTTTT	CAWSVLEKLFF
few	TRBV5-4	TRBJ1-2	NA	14	TGTGCCAGCAGCTTGCCGGGGAGGACCTTGGGCTACACCTTC	CASSLPGRTLGYTF
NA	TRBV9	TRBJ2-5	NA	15	TGTGCCAGCAGCGTAGGTGTGGGAGCCCCAGACACCCAGTACTTC	CASSVGVGAPDTQYF
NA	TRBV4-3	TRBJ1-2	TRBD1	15	TGCGCCAGCAGCCGAGGCCCGGGACAGAACTATGGCTACACCTTC	CASSRGPGQNYGYTF
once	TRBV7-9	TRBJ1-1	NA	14	TGTGCCAGCAGCAACGGGGTGGCGTTCACTGAAGCTTTCTTT	CASSNGVAFTEAFF
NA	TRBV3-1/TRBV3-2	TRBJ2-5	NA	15	TGTGCCAGCAGCCTCCCGGCGGAGGGTGGAGAGACCCAGTACTTC	CASSLPAEGGETQYF
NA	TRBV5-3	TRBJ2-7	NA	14	TGTGCCAGAAGCCCCGGACAGAGCTCCTACGAGCAGTACTTC	CARSPGQSSYEQYF
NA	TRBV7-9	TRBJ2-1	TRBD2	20	TGTGCCAGCAGCACGGCCGGGGGACTAGCGGGAGAGGGAGGATACAATGAGCAGTTCTTC	CASSTAGGLAGEGGYNEQFF
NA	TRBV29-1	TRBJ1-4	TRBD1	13	TGCAGCGGATCACAGGGGGCAGGCGAAAAACTGTTTTTT	CSGSQGAGEKLFF
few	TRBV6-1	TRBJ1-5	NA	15	TGTGCCAGCAGTGAAGGGTACAGGGCTGGTCAGCCCCAGCATTTT	CASSEGYRAGQPQHF
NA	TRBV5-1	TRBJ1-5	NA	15	TGCGCCAGCAGCCCAGGGGCGGCGAGAGGCCAGCCCCAGCATTTT	CASSPGAARGQPQHF